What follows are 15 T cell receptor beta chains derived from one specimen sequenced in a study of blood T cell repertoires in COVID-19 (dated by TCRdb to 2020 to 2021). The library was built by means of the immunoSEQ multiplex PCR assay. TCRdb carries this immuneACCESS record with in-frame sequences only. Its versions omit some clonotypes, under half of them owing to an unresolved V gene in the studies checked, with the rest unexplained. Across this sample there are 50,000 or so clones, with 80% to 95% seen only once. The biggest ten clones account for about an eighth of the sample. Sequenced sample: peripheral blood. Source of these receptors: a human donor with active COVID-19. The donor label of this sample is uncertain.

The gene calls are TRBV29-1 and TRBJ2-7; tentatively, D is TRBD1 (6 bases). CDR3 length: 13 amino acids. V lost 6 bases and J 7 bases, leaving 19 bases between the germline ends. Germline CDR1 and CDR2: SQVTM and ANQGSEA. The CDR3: CSVLQGPWGEQYF. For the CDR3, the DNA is TGCAGCGTCTTACAGGGTCCCTGGGGTGAGCAGTACTTC.

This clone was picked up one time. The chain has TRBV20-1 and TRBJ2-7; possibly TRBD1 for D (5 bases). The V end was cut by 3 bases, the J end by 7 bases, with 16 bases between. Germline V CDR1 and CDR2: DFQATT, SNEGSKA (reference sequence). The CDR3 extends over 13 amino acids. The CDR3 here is CSASGQVRQEQYF. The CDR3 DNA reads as TGCAGTGCTAGTGGCCAGGTCCGACAGGAGCAGTACTTC.

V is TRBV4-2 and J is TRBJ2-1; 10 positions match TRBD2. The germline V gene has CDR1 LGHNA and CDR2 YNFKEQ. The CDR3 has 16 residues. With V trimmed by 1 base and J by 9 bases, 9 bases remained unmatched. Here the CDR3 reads CASSQVSGGPLGEQFF. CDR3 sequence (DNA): TGTGCCAGCAGCCAAGTTAGCGGGGGGCCCTTAGGTGAGCAGTTCTTC.

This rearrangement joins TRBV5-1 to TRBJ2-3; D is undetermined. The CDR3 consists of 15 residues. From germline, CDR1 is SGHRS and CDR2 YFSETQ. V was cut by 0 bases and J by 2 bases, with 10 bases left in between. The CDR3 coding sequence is TGCGCCAGCAGCTTGGTCGGTCTTTCCACAGATACGCAGTATTTT. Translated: CASSLVGLSTDTQYF.

In DNA form, the CDR3 reads TGTGCCGCAGCCCGGGGGGGGAACACAGATACGCAGTATTTT. Translation: CAAARGGNTDTQYF. This rearrangement joins TRBV3-1 (or the pseudogene TRBV3-2) to TRBJ2-3, with 8 bases fitting TRBD2. Germline CDR1 and CDR2: LGHDT and YNNKEL (reference sequence). There are 14 residues in the CDR3. The V and J ends lost 11 bases and 2 bases, in that order; junction bases with no gene match: 9.

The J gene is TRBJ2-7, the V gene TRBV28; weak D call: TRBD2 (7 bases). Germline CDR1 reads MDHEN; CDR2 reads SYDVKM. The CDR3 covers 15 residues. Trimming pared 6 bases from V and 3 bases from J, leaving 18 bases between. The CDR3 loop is CASSLGGGGSYEQYF. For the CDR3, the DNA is TGTGCCAGCAGCCTCGGCGGGGGCGGAAGCTACGAGCAGTACTTC.

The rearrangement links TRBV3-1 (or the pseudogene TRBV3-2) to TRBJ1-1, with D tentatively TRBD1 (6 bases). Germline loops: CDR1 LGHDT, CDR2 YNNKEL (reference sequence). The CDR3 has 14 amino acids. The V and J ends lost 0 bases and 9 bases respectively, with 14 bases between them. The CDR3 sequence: CASSQDPRGNQAFF. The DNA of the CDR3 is TGTGCCAGCAGCCAAGACCCTAGGGGGAACCAAGCTTTCTTT.

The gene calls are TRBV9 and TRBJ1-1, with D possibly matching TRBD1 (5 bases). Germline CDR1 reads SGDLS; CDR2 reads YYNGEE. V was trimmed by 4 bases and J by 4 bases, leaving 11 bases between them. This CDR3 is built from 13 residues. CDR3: CASSPGRGTEAFF. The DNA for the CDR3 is TGTGCCAGCAGCCCCGGTAGGGGCACTGAAGCTTTCTTT.

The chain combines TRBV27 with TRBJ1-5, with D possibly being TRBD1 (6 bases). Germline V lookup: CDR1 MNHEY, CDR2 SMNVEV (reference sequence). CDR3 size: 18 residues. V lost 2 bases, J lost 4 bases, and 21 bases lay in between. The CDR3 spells CASSLLQGPLCLNQPQHF. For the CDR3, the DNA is TGTGCCAGCAGTTTACTACAGGGCCCACTTTGCCTTAATCAGCCCCAGCATTTT.

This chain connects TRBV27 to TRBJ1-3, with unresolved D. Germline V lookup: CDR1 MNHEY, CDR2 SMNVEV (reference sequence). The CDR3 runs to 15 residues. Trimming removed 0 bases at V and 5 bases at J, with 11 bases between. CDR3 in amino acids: CASSLSREGRNTIYF. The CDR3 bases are TGTGCCAGCAGTTTATCAAGGGAGGGCAGAAACACCATATATTTT.

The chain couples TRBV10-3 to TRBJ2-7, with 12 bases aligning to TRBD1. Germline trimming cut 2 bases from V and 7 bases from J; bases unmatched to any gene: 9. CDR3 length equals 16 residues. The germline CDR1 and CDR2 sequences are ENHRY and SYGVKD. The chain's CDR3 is CAISEPMGQGALEQYF. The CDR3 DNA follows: TGTGCCATCAGTGAGCCCATGGGACAGGGGGCGCTGGAGCAGTACTTC.

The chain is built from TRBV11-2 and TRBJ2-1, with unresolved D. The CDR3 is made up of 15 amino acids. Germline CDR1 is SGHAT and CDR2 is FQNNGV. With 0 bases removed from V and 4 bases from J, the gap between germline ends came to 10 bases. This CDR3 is CASSLDGFGYNEQFF. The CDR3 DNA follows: TGTGCCAGCAGCTTAGATGGATTCGGGTACAATGAGCAGTTCTTC.

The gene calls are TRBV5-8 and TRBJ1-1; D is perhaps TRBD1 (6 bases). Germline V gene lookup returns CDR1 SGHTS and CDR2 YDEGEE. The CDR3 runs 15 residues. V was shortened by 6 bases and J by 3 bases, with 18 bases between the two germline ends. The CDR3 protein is CASIPRRGGYTEAFF. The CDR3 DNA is TGTGCCAGCATCCCTCGAAGGGGGGGTTACACTGAAGCTTTCTTT.

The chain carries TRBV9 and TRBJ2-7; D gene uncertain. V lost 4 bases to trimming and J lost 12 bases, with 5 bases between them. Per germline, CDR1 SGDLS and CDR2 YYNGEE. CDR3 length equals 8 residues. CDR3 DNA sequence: TGTGCCAGCAGCCCCCGGTACGTC. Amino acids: CASSPRYV.

The DNA of the CDR3 is TGTGCCAGCAGTTTCAGGGGGCAAGGGGGTACTGAAGCTTTCTTT. The encoded protein is CASSFRGQGGTEAFF. The V and J genes are TRBV6-5 and TRBJ1-1; 8 bases align to TRBD1. CDR1 and CDR2 (germline): MNHEY, SVGAGI. The CDR3 has 15 amino acids. V lost 4 bases, J lost 5 bases, and 9 bases stayed unmatched.